This TCR beta chain was retrieved from a study of patients and donors after allogeneic stem cell transplantation. This CDR3 contains 16 residues. Germline V lookup: CDR1 MDHEN, CDR2 SYDVKM. V trimming: 2 bases; J trimming: 2 bases; junction bases outside the gene matches: 4. TCRdb recomputed calls from the RT-PCR reads with MiXCR, one row per CDR3 protein. Of approximately 160,000 distinct CDR3 sequences in the sample, 30% were seen once. The sequence was obtained from a human donor who was either an allogeneic HSCT recipient or a stem cell or donor lymphocyte infusion donor (not recorded which). It is not recorded whose cells these are; they may come from a transplant donor. The chain recombines TRBV28 with TRBJ2-1; 9 nucleotides align to TRBD1. Sequencing was carried out using blood, either unsorted or a sorted T cell fraction (not recorded which). The DNA of the CDR3 is TGTGCCAGCAGTTTAGGCGACAGGGGGGCCTACAATGAGCAGTTCTTC. Its translation: CASSLGDRGAYNEQFF. Full variable domain (rest looked up from reference TRBV28 and TRBJ2-1): DVKVTQSSRYLVKRTGEKVFLECVQDMDHENMFWYRQDPGLGLRLIYFSYDVKMKEKGDIPEGYSVSREKKERFSLILESASTNQTSMYLCASSLGDRGAYNEQFFGPGTRLTVL.